This T cell receptor (beta chain) was captured in a study of T cells in women clearing cervical HPV infection. The CDR3 runs 15 residues. Per germline, CDR1 SGHVS and CDR2 FNYEAQ. A word on this clone: Read coverage stops 3 residues before the CDR3 terminus; the germline J gene supplies the remainder.

Assay used: immunoSEQ multiplex PCR; TCRdb lists only in-frame clones, some missing. The sample totals around 25,000 clones. The V gene is TRBV7-6, the J gene TRBJ1-2; D is unresolved. Material: blood buffy coat. This sequence was found in a woman aged 18 to 75 with a cervical HPV16 infection that either progressed to CIN3+ or cleared (not recorded which). The DNA read from the CDR3 is TGTGCCAGCAGCTCACTTGGACTAGTTACAGATACC. It encodes CASSSLGLVTDT. The entire CDR3 sequence reads CASSSLGLVTDTYTF.